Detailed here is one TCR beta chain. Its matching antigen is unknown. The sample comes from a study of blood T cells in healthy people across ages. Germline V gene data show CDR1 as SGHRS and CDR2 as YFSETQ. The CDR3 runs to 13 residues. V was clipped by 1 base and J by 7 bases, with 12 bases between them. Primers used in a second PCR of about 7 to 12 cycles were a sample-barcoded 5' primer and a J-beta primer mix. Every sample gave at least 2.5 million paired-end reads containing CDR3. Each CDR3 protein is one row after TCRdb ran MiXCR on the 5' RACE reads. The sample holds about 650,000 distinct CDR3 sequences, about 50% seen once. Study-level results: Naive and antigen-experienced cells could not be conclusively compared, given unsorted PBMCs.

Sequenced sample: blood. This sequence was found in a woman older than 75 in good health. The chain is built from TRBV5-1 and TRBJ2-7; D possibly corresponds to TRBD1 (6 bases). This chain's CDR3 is CASSLSRGIEQYF. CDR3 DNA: TGCGCCAGCAGCTTGTCCAGGGGCATTGAGCAGTACTTC.